These 11 T cell receptor beta chains originate from one sample sequenced in a study of blood T cell repertoires in COVID-19. Assay used: immunoSEQ multiplex PCR; TCRdb lists only in-frame clones, some missing. The sample has about 260,000 clones, 75% to 90% seen once; the top ten hold roughly 0.95%. Sequenced input: PBMCs or T cells enriched from blood (not recorded which). The receptors derive from a man aged 45-65 years who had been exposed to COVID-19.

On this clone: An end of the junction does not agree with germline; a read error may underlie this. This sequence joins TRBV9 and TRBJ1-3; 7 bases line up with TRBD1. CDR1 SGDLS and CDR2 YYNGEE come from the germline V gene. CDR3 length: 15 residues. CDR3 coding DNA: TGTGCCAGCAGCACCGGGACAGCCTCTGGAAACACCATGTATTTT. Protein: CASSTGTASGNTMYF.

This sequence joins TRBV3-1 (or the pseudogene TRBV3-2) and TRBJ2-7, with a weak D call TRBD2 (6 bases). The CDR3 length is 15 residues. Per the germline V gene, CDR1 is LGHDT and CDR2 is YNNKEL (reference sequence). V was trimmed by 0 bases and J by 4 bases, leaving 13 bases between them. Here the CDR3 DNA reads TGTGCCAGCAGCCAAGAAGGGACTGCTGCTTACGAGCAGTACTTC. Its protein is CASSQEGTAAYEQYF.

CDR3 DNA: TGCAGCGTTGAAAGGCAGCGCACTGATTTTGGCTACACCTTC. Protein: CSVERQRTDFGYTF. This rearrangement joins TRBV29-1 to TRBJ1-2, with D unclear. This CDR3 contains 14 residues. Germline V gene lookup returns CDR1 SQVTM and CDR2 ANQGSEA. The ends were cut back, 2 bases at V and 7 bases at J, with 17 bases in the middle.

The CDR3 bases are TGTGCCAGCAGCTTGGGTGGGACAGCCTATGGCTACACCTTC. As protein: CASSLGGTAYGYTF. The J gene is TRBJ1-2, the V gene TRBV5-8, with 7 bases aligning to TRBD1. This CDR3 contains 14 residues. The germline gives CDR1 SGHTS, CDR2 YDEGEE. V lost 0 bases, J lost 4 bases, and 3 bases stayed unmatched.

The chain uses TRBV5-6 and TRBJ1-1; 10 bases match TRBD1. This CDR3 is built from 14 residues. Germline CDR1 and CDR2: SGHDT and YYEEEE. The trim removed 6 bases at V and 5 bases at J, leaving 7 bases unmatched. The CDR3 bases are TGTGCCAGCACTCGGACAGGGGGTAATACTGAAGCTTTCTTT. It is translated as CASTRTGGNTEAFF.

The J gene is TRBJ2-2, the V gene TRBV15; 8 positions agree with TRBD2. CDR1 and CDR2 (germline): LNHNV, YYDKDF (reference sequence). The CDR3 contains 15 residues. V was clipped by 4 bases and J by 5 bases; unmatched bases: 6. The CDR3 nucleotides are TGTGCCACCAGCAATCCAGCGGGGGTGACCGGGGAGCTGTTTTTT. Translated, it gives CATSNPAGVTGELFF.

V usage is TRBV29-1 and J usage is TRBJ1-4; D gene ambiguous. Trimming took off 0 bases at V and 7 bases at J, with 9 bases between the two ends. Per the germline V gene, CDR1 is SQVTM and CDR2 is ANQGSEA. The CDR3 contains 13 residues. The CDR3 region is CSVEDPGSEKLFF. As DNA, the CDR3 is TGCAGCGTTGAAGATCCGGGTAGTGAAAAACTGTTTTTT.

CDR3 coding DNA: TGTGCCAGCAGCCCGGGACTAGCGTTAAATACGCAGTATTTT. This codes for CASSPGLALNTQYF. The chain couples TRBV7-2 to TRBJ2-3; 10 bases line up with TRBD2. The CDR3 has 14 amino acids. Germline CDR1 is SGHTA and CDR2 is FQGNSA. J was trimmed by 7 bases and V by 5 bases; bases with no gene match: 6.

The chain has TRBV30 and TRBJ1-6; D is unresolved. Germline V lookup: CDR1 GTSNPN, CDR2 SVGIG (reference sequence). Trimming pared 0 bases from V and 3 bases from J, leaving 6 bases between. CDR3 size: 14 residues. The CDR3 DNA follows: TGTGCCTGGAGTGTAACTCACTATAATTCACCCCTCCACTTT. It codes for CAWSVTHYNSPLHF.

V gene TRBV5-1 combines with J gene TRBJ1-6, with no clear D. Germline CDR1 reads SGHRS; CDR2 reads YFSETQ. This CDR3 region has 16 residues. The ends were cut back, 4 bases at V and 0 bases at J, with 11 bases in the middle. This CDR3 is CASSPLGSSYNSPLHF. The CDR3 DNA follows: TGCGCCAGCAGCCCCCTGGGGAGCTCCTATAATTCACCCCTCCACTTT.

The chain combines TRBV5-1 with TRBJ2-7, with a weak D call TRBD2 (6 bases). The CDR3 is 18 residues long. CDR1 and CDR2 (germline): SGHRS, YFSETQ. The ends were cut back, 0 bases at V and 3 bases at J, with 22 bases in the middle. The DNA of the CDR3 is TGCGCCAGCAGCTTGGCCGACGGGCGGGGTCGGAGAGGCTACGAGCAGTACTTC. It specifies CASSLADGRGRRGYEQYF. Combining the CDR3 with reference TRBV5-1 and TRBJ2-7 gives the whole variable domain KAGVTQTPRYLIKTRGQQVTLSCSPISGHRSVSWYQQTPGQGLQFLFEYFSETQRNKGNFPGRFSGRQFSNSRSEMNVSTLELGDSALYLCASSLADGRGRRGYEQYFGPGTRLTVT.